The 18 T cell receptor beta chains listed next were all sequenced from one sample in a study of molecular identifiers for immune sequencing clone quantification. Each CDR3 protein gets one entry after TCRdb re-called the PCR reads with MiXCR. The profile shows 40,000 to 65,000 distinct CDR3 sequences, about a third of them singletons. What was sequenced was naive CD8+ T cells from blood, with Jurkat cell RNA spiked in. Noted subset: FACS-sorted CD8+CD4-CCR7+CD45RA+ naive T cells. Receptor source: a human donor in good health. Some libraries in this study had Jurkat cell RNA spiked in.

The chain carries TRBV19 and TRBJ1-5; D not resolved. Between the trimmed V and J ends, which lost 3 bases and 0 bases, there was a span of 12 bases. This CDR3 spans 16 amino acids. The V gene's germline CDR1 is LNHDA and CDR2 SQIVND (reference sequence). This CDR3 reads CASSIGEGYSNQPQHF. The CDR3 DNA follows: TGTGCCAGTAGTATCGGGGAGGGATATAGCAATCAGCCCCAGCATTTT.

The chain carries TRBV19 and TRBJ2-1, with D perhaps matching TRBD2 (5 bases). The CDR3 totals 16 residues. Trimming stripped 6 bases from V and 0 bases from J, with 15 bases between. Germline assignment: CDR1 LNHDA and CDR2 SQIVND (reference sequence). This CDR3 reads CASRMAPGSSYNEQFF. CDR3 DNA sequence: TGTGCCAGTAGAATGGCTCCTGGGAGCTCCTACAATGAGCAGTTCTTC.

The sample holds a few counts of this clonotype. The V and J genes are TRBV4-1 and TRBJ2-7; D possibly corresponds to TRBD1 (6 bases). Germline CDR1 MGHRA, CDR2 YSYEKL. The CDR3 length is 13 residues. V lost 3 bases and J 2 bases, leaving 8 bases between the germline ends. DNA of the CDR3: TGCGCCAGCAGCCATGGACAGACCTACGAGCAGTACTTC. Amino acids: CASSHGQTYEQYF.

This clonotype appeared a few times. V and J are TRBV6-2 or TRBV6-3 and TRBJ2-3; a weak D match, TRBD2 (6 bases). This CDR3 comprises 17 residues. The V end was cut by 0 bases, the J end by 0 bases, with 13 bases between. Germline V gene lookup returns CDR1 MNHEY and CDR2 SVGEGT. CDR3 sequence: CASSYSSSGISTDTQYF. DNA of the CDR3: TGTGCCAGCAGTTACTCGAGTAGCGGTATTAGCACAGATACGCAGTATTTT.

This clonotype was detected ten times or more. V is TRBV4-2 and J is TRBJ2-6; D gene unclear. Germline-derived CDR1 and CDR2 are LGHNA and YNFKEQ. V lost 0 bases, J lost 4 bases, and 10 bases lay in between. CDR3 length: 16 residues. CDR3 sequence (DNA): TGTGCCAGCAGCCAAGATTTAACCTCAGGGGCCAACGTCCTGACTTTC. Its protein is CASSQDLTSGANVLTF.

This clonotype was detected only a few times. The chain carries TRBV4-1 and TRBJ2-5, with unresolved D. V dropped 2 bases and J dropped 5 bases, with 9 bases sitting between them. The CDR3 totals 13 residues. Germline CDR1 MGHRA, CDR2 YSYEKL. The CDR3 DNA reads TGCGCCAGCAGCCAACCTAGATTTGAGACCCAGTACTTC. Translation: CASSQPRFETQYF.

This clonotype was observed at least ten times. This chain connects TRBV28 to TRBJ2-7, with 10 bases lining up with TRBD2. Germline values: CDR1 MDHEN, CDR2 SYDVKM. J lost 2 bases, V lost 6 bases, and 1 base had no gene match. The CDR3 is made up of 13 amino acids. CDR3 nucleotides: TGTGCCAGCAGGCTAGCGGGAGCCTACGAGCAGTACTTC. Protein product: CASRLAGAYEQYF.

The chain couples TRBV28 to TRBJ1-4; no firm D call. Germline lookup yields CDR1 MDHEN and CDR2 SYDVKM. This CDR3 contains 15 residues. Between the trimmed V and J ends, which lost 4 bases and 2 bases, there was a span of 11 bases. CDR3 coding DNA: TGTGCCAGCAGTTGGGATTCGGGGACTAATGAAAAACTGTTTTTT. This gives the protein CASSWDSGTNEKLFF.

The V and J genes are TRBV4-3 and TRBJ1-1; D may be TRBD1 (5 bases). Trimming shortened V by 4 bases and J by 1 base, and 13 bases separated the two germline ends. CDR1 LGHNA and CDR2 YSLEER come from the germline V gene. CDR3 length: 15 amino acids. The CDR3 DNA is TGCGCCAGCAGCCTTGGGACCACAGGGAACACTGAAGCTTTCTTT. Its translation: CASSLGTTGNTEAFF.

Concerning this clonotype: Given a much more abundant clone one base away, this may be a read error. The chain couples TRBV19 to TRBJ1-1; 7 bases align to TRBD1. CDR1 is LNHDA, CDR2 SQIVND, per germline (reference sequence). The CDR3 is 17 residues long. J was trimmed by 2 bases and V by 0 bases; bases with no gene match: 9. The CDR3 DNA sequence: TGTGCCAGTAGTATAGACCCCCGACAGGGCGACAACACTGAAGCTTTCTTT. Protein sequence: CASSIDPRQGDNTEAFF.

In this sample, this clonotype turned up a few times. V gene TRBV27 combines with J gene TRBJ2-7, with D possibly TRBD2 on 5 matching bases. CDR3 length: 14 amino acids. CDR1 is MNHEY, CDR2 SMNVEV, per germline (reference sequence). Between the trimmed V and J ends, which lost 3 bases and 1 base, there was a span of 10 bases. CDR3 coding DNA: TGTGCCAGCAGTTTCCGGGGAGAGTCCTACGAGCAGTACTTC. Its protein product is CASSFRGESYEQYF.

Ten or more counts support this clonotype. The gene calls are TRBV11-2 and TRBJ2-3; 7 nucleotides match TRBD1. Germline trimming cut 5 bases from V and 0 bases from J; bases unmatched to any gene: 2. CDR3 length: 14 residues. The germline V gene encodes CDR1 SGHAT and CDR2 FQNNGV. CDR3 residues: CASSLGQSTDTQYF. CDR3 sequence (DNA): TGTGCCAGCAGCCTGGGACAGAGCACAGATACGCAGTATTTT.

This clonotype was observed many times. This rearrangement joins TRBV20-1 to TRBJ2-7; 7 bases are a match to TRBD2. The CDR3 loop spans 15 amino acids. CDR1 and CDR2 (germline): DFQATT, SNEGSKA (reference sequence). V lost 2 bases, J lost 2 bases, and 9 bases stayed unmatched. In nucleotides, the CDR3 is TGCAGTGCTAGATTACCTACTAGCGACCCCTACGAGCAGTACTTC. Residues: CSARLPTSDPYEQYF.

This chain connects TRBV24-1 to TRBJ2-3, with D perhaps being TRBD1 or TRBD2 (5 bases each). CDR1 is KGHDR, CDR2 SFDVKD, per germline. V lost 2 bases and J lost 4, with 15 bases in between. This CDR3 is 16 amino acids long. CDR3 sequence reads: CATSDYSIGTADTQYF. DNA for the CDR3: TGTGCCACCAGTGATTACTCGATAGGGACGGCAGATACGCAGTATTTT.

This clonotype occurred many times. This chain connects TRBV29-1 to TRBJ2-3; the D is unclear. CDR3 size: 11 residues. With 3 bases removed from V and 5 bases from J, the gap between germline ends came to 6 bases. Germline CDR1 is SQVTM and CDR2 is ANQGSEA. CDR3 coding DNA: TGCAGCGTTGATTTTTTAGATACGCAGTATTTT. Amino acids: CSVDFLDTQYF.

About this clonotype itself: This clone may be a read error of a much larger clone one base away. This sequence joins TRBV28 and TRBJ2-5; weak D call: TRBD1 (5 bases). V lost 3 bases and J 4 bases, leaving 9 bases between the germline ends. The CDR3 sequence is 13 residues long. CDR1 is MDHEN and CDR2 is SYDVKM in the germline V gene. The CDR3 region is CASSFTGGETQYF. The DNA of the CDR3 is TGTGCCAGCAGTTTTACAGGTGGAGAGACCCAGTACTTC.

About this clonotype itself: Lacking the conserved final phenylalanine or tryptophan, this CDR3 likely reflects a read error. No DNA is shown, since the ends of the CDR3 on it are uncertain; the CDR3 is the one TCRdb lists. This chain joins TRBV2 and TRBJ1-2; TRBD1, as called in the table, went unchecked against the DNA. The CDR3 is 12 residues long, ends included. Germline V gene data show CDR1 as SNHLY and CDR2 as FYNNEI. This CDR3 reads CASSIGRGRELS.

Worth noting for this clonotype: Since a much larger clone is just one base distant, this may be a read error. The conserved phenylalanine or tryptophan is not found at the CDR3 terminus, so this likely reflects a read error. As DNA, the CDR3 is TGCAGTGTTCGTTATGAAACTGAAGCTTTCTAT. Residues: CSVRYETEAFY. The gene calls are TRBV20-1 and TRBJ1-1, with D unclear. There are 11 residues in the CDR3. From germline, CDR1 is DFQATT and CDR2 SNEGSKA (reference sequence). The V end was cut by 7 bases, the J end by 5 bases, with 11 bases between.